This passage covers 2 T cell receptor beta chains from one sample sequenced in a study of Graves' ophthalmopathy and Graves' hyperthyroidism (dated by TCRdb to the late 2010s). The instrument was an Illumina HiSeq 2000. For repertoire sequencing, TCR beta CDR3 regions were amplified from RNA transcripts. A first-round RT-PCR used HTBI primers with the Qiagen OneStep RT-PCR kit, followed by a second-round multiplex PCR, size selection and purification. TCRdb took the public reads, trimmed them with fastp at Q25, ran MiXCR for clone calling and kept in-frame beta chains. Every distinct CDR3 protein forms one entry, paired with its most common genes and DNA. The sample profile shows some 350,000 distinct CDR3 sequences; about 18% of them were found once. 2.4% of the sample is in the top ten clones. The sample taken for sequencing was peripheral blood. All receptors come from an adult woman with stable Graves' hyperthyroidism.

This clonotype was recorded many times. The chain uses TRBV4-1 and TRBJ2-4; a possible D gene is TRBD2 (6 bases). Trimming pared 2 bases from V and 5 bases from J, leaving 10 bases between. The CDR3 consists of 14 residues. CDR1 is MGHRA and CDR2 is YSYEKL in the germline V gene. The CDR3 here is CASSQRGFQNIQYF. CDR3 coding DNA: TGCGCCAGCAGCCAACGGGGGTTTCAAAACATTCAGTACTTC.

This clonotype occurred a few times. The chain links TRBV4-2 to TRBJ2-7, with 10 positions matching TRBD1. The V and J ends lost 0 bases and 2 bases, in that order; junction bases with no gene match: 4. The germline V gene has CDR1 LGHNA and CDR2 YNFKEQ. This CDR3 has 16 amino acids. In nucleotides, the CDR3 is TGTGCCAGCAGCCAAGACACCGGGACAGGGGCCTACGAGCAGTACTTC. Its protein is CASSQDTGTGAYEQYF.